This T cell receptor beta chain was profiled in a study of blood T cell repertoires in COVID-19. In the authors' workflow: For nucleated cells, counts were estimated from reference gene primer amplification. Produced via immunoSEQ multiplex PCR; TCRdb's table is partial and in-frame only. V, J and clone size derive from that table, while D and trimming were established from the DNA sequence. Here the sample spans 150,000 to 200,000 clones, about 88% being singletons. V was shortened by 0 bases and J by 0 bases, with 10 bases between the two germline ends. Germline-derived CDR1 and CDR2 are SGHRS and YFSETQ. The length of the CDR3 is 16 residues.

The TCR originated in a man between 60 and 75 years old with active or convalescent COVID-19. The gene calls are TRBV5-1 and TRBJ2-1; D remains unclear. The sample was peripheral blood. In DNA form, the CDR3 reads TGCGCCAGCAGCTTGGCGACTGGCTTCTCCTACAATGAGCAGTTCTTC. Amino acid sequence: CASSLATGFSYNEQFF.